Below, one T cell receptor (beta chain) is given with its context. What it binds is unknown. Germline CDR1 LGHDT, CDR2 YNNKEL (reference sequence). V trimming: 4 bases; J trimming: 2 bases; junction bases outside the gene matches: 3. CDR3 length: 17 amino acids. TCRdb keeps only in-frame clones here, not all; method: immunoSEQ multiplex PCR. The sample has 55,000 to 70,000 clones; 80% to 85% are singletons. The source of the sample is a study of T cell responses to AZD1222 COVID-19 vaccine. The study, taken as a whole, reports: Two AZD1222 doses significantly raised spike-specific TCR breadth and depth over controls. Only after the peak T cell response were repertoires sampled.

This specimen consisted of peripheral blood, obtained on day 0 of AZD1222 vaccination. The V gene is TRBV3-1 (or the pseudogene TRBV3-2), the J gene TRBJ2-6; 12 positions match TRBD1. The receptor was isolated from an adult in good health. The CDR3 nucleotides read TGTGCCAGCAGCCCAGGGACAGGGGGCGCTGGGGCCAACGTCCTGACTTTC. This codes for CASSPGTGGAGANVLTF.